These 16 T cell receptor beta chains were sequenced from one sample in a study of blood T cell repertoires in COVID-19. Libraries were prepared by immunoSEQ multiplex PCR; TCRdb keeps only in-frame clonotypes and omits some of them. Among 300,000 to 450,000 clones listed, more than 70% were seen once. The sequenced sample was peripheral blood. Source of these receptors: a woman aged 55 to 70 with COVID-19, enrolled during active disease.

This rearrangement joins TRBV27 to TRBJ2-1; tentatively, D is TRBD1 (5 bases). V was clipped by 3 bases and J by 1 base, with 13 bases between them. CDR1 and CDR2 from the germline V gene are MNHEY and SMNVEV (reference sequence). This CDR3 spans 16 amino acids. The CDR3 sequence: CASSFPGNLSYNEQFF. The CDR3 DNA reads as TGTGCCAGCAGTTTCCCAGGGAATTTATCCTACAATGAGCAGTTCTTC.

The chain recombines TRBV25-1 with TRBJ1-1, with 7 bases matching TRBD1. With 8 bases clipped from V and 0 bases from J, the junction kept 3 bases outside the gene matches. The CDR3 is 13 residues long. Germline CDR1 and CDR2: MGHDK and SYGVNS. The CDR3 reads CASGTDMNTEAFF. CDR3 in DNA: TGTGCCAGCGGGACAGATATGAACACTGAAGCTTTCTTT.

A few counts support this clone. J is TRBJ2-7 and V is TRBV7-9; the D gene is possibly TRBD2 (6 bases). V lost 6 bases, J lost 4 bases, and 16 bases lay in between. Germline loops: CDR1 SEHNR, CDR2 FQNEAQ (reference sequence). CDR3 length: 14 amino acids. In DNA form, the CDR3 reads TGTGCCAGCAGTCAGGGAGGCGCTTTTTACGAGCAGTACTTC. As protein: CASSQGGAFYEQYF.

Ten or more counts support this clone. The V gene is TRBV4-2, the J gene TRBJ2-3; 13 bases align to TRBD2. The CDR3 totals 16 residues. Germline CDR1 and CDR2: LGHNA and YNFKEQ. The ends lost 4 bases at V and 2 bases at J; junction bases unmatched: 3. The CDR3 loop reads CASSPGTSGVTDTQYF. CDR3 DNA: TGTGCCAGCAGCCCAGGGACTAGCGGGGTCACAGATACGCAGTATTTT.

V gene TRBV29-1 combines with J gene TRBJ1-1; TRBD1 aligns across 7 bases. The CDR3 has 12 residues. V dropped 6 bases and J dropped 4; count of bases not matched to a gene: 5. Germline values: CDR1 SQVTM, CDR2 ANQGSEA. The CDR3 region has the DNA TGCAGCGTCCCGGGACAGCGCACTGAAGCTTTCTTT. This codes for CSVPGQRTEAFF.

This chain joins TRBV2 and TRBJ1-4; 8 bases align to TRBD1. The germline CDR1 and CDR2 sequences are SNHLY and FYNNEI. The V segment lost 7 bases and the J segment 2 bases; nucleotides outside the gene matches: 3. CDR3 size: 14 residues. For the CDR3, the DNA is TGTGCCAGCACCCGGACAGGGACTAATGAAAAACTGTTTTTT. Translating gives CASTRTGTNEKLFF.

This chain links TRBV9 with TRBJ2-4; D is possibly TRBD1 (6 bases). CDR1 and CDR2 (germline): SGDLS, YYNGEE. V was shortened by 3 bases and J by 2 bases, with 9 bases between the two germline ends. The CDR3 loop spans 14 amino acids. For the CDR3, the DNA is TGTGCCAGCAGCGGAGGGGGTCCCAAAAACATTCAGTACTTC. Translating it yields CASSGGGPKNIQYF.

The CDR3, as DNA: TGTGCTAGTGGTTTACCGGGGGACAATGAGCAGTTCTTC. Encoded protein: CASGLPGDNEQFF. The V and J genes are TRBV12-5 and TRBJ2-1, with D possibly being TRBD2 (6 bases). CDR1 is LGHNT, CDR2 FRNRAP, per germline. The CDR3 is made up of 13 amino acids. The germline V and J ends were trimmed by 3 bases and 5 bases, with 8 bases remaining between them. The whole variable domain, remainder taken from reference TRBV12-5 and TRBJ2-1, is DARVTQTPRHKVTEMGQEVTMRCQPILGHNTVFWYRQTMMQGLELLAYFRNRAPLDDSGMPKDRFSAEMPDATLATLKIQPSEPRDSAVYFCASGLPGDNEQFFGPGTRLTVL.

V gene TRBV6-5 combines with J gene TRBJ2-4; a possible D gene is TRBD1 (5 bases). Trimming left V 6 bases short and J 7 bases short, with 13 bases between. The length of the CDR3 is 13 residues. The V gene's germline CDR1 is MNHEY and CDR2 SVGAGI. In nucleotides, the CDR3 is TGTGCCAGCAGCACTACCAAGGGGAACATTCAGTACTTC. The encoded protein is CASSTTKGNIQYF.

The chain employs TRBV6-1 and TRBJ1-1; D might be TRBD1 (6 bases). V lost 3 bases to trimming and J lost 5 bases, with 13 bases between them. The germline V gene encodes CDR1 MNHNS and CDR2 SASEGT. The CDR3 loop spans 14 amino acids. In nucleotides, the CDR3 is TGTGCCAGCAGTGAGGGGACAAGTCGAACTGAAGCTTTCTTT. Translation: CASSEGTSRTEAFF.

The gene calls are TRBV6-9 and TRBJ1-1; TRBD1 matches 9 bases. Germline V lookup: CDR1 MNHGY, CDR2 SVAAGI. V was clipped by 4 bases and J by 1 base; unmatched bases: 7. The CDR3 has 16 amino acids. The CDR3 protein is CASSSRDRDWNTEAFF. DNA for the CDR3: TGTGCCAGCAGTTCCCGGGACAGGGACTGGAACACTGAAGCTTTCTTT.

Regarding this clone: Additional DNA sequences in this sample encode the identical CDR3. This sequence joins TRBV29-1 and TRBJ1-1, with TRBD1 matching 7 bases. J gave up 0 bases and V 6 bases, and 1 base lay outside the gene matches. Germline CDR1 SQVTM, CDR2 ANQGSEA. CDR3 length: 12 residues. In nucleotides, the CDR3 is TGCAGCGTCGGACAGGTGAACACTGAAGCTTTCTTT. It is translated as CSVGQVNTEAFF.

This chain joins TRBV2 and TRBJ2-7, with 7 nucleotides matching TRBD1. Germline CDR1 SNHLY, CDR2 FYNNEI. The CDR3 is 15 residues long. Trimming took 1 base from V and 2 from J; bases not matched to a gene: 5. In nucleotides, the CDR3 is TGTGCCAGCAGTGAAGGGTGGGACAGAGCCTACGAGCAGTACTTC. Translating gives CASSEGWDRAYEQYF.

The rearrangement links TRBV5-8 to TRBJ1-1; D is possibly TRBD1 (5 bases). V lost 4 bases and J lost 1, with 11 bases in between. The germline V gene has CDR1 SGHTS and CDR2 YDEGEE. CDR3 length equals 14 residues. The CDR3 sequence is CASSRQPQNTEAFF. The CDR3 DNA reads TGTGCCAGCAGCCGACAGCCCCAGAACACTGAAGCTTTCTTT.

The CDR3 loop is CATQSSGELFF. CDR3 nucleotides: TGTGCCACGCAGTCGTCCGGGGAGCTGTTTTTT. The chain is built from TRBV12-3 or TRBV12-4 and TRBJ2-2; no clear D gene. The CDR3 loop spans 11 amino acids. V gave up 10 bases and J gave up 6 bases, with 9 bases separating them.

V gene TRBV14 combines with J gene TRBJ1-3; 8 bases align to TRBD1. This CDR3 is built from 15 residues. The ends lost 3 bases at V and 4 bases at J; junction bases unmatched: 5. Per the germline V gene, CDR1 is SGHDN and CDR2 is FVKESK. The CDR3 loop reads CASSHPTGDGNTIYF. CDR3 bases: TGTGCCAGCAGCCACCCGACAGGGGACGGAAACACCATATATTTT.